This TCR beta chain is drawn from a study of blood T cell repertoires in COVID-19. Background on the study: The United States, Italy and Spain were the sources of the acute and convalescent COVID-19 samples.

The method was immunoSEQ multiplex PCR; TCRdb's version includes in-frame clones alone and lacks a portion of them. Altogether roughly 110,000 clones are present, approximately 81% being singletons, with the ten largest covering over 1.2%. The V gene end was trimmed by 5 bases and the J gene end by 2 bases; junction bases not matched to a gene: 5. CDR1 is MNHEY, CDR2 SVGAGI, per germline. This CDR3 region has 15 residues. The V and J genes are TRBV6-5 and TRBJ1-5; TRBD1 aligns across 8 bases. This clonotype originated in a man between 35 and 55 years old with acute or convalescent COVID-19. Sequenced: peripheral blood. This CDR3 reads CASSPRGRGNQPQHF. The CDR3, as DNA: TGTGCCAGCAGTCCCAGGGGGCGCGGCAATCAGCCCCAGCATTTT.